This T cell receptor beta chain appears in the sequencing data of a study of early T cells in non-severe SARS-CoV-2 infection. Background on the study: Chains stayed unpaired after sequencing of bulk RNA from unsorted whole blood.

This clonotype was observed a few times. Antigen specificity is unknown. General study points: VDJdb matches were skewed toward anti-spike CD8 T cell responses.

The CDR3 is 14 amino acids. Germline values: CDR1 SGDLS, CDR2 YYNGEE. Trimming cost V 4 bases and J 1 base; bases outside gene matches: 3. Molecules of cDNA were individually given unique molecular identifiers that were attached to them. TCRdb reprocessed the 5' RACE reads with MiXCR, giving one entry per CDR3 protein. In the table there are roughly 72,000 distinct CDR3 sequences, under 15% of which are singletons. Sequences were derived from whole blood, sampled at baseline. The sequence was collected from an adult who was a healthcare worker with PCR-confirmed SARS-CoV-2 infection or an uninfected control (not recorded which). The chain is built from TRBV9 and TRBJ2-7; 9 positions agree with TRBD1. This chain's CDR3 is CASSRGQGSYEQYF. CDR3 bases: TGTGCCAGCAGCAGGGGACAGGGTTCCTACGAGCAGTACTTC.